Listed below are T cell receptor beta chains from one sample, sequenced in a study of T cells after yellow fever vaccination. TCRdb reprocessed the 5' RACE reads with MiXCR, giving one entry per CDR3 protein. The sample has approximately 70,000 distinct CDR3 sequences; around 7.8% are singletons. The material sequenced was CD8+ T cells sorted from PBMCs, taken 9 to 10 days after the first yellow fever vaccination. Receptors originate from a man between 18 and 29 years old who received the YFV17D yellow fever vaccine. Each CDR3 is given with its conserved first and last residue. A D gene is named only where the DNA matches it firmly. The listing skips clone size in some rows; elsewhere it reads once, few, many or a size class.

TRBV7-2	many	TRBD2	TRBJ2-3	CASSSSGGDYAPDTQYF	TGTGCCAGCAGCTCCAGCGGGGGGGATTATGCCCCAGATACGCAGTATTTT
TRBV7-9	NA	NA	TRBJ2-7	CATSHDPSRGSYEQYF	TGTGCCACCAGCCACGACCCGTCACGGGGCTCCTACGAGCAGTACTTC
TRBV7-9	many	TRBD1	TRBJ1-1	CASSFWTGEMTEAFF	TGTGCCAGCAGCTTTTGGACAGGGGAAATGACTGAAGCTTTCTTT
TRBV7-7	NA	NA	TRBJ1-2	CASSARTGDGYTF	TGTGCTAGCAGCGCGAGGACGGGGGATGGCTACACCTTC
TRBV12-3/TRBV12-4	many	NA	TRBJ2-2	CASSFPPQTGELFF	TGTGCCAGCAGTTTTCCCCCCCAGACCGGGGAGCTGTTTTTT
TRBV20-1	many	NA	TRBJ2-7	CSATYRSSSYEQYF	TGCAGCGCTACGTACAGGAGCTCCTCCTACGAGCAGTACTTC
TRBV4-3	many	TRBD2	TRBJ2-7	CASSQSGSTEQYF	TGCGCCAGCAGCCAAAGCGGGAGCACCGAGCAGTACTTC
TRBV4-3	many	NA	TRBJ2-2	CASSPSAAMRLPGATNTGELFF	TGCGCCAGCAGCCCCTCAGCGGCCATGAGGCTCCCGGGGGCGACTAACACCGGGGAGCTGTTTTTT
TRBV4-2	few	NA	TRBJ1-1	CASSQETGRGAFF	TGTGCCAGCAGCCAAGAGACAGGCCGAGGGGCTTTCTTT
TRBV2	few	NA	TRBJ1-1	CASSEFSEAFF	TGTGCCAGCAGTGAATTCTCTGAAGCTTTCTTT
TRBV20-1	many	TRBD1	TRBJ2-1	CSAIHFTQGFEQFF	TGCAGTGCTATACACTTCACACAGGGGTTTGAGCAGTTCTTC
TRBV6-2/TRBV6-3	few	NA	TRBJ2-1	CASSTFYNEQFF	TGTGCCAGCAGTACTTTCTACAATGAGCAGTTCTTC
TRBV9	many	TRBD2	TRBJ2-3	CASSVDTSGGRPPDTQYF	TGTGCCAGCAGCGTAGATACTAGCGGGGGGCGGCCCCCAGATACGCAGTATTTT
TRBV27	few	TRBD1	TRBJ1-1	CASRVGTGLSKAFF	TGTGCCAGCAGAGTAGGGACAGGGTTATCAAAAGCTTTCTTT
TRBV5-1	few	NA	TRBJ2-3	CASSFRFQGTPVADTQYF	TGCGCCAGCAGCTTTCGGTTTCAAGGGACCCCCGTGGCAGATACGCAGTATTTT
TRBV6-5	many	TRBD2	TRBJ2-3	CASSYGGGTDTQYF	TGTGCCAGCAGTTACGGGGGAGGGACAGATACGCAGTATTTT
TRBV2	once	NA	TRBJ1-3	CASSVSGTGTSGNTIYF	TGTGCCAGCAGTGTTTCAGGGACCGGGACCTCTGGAAACACCATATATTTT
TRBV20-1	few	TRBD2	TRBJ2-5	CSAWMILGLAVQETQYF	TGCAGTGCTTGGATGATTCTCGGACTAGCGGTTCAAGAGACCCAGTACTTC
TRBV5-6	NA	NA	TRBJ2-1	CASSLVLDTGWNEQFF	TGTGCCAGCAGCTTGGTTCTGGACACGGGATGGAATGAGCAGTTCTTC
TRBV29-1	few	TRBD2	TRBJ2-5	CSVLGLAGAWAETQYF	TGCAGCGTTTTGGGACTAGCGGGGGCATGGGCTGAGACCCAGTACTTC
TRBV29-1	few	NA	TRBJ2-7	CSVVESYEQYF	TGCAGCGTTGTGGAAAGCTACGAGCAGTACTTC
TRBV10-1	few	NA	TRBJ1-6	CASSTKLTVANSPLHF	TGCGCCAGCAGTACAAAACTGACTGTCGCAAATTCACCCCTCCACTTT
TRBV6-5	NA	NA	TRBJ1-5	CASSYGGLHQPQHF	TGTGCCAGCAGTTACGGGGGTCTCCATCAGCCCCAGCATTTT
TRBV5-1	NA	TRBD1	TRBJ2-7	CASSLRGQGTYEQYF	TGCGCCAGCAGCTTGAGGGGACAGGGGACCTACGAGCAGTACTTC
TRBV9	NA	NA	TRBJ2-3	CASSGLHGLKMPGDTQYF	TGTGCCAGCAGCGGCCTCCATGGACTAAAAATGCCGGGAGATACGCAGTATTTT
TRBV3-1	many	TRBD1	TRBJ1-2	CASSQGQGAPGYTF	TGTGCCAGCAGCCAAGGGCAGGGGGCGCCGGGCTACACCTTC
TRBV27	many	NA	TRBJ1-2	CASSLDGGNYGYTF	TGTGCCAGCAGTTTGGACGGAGGAAACTATGGCTACACCTTC
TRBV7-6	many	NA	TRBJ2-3	CASSSGTQYAGDTQYF	TGTGCCAGCAGCTCAGGGACCCAATACGCCGGAGATACGCAGTATTTT
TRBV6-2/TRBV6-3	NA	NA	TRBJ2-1	CASSWQSSYNEQFF	TGTGCCAGCAGTTGGCAGAGCTCCTACAATGAGCAGTTCTTC
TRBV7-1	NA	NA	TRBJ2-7	CASSSWTPYEQYF	TGTGCCAGCAGCTCCTGGACACCCTACGAGCAGTACTTC
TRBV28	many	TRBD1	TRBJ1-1	CASSGPGGTEAFF	TGTGCCAGCAGCGGCCCAGGGGGCACTGAAGCTTTCTTT
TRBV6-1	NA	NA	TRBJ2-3	CASSVSEGGSTDTQYF	TGTGCCAGCAGTGTGTCTGAGGGGGGCAGCACAGATACGCAGTATTTT
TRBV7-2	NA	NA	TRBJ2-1	CASSLGFGGSYNEQFF	TGTGCCAGCAGCTTAGGATTCGGGGGATCTTACAATGAGCAGTTCTTC
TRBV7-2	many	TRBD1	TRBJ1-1	CASSYGTGDEAFF	TGTGCCAGCTCGTACGGGACAGGGGATGAAGCTTTCTTT
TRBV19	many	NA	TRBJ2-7	CASSIEGPHYEQYF	TGTGCCAGTAGTATTGAGGGCCCCCACTACGAGCAGTACTTC
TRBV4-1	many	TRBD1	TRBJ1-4	CASSQAGTANEKLFF	TGCGCCAGCAGCCAAGCCGGGACAGCTAATGAAAAACTGTTTTTT
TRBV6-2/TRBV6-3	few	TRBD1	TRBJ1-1	CASKPSGGTEAFF	TGTGCCAGCAAGCCCTCAGGGGGCACTGAAGCTTTCTTT
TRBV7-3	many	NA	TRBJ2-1	CASSPRPRVGYNEQFF	TGTGCCAGCAGCCCCCGCCCCCGGGTGGGCTACAATGAGCAGTTCTTC
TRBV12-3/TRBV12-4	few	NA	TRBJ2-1	CASSFPASSYNEQFF	TGTGCCAGCAGTTTCCCGGCTAGCTCCTACAATGAGCAGTTCTTC
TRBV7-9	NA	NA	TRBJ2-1	CASSLVVRGYNEQFF	TGTGCCAGCAGCTTAGTAGTCAGGGGATACAATGAGCAGTTCTTC
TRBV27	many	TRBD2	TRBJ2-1	CASSLGTSGGNEQFF	TGTGCCAGCAGTTTAGGGACTAGCGGGGGCAATGAGCAGTTCTTC
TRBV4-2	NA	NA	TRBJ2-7	CASSQGAFNEQYF	TGTGCCAGCAGCCAAGGGGCGTTTAACGAGCAGTACTTC
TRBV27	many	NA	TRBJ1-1	CASSPPGNTEAFF	TGTGCCAGCAGTCCCCCCGGGAACACTGAAGCTTTCTTT
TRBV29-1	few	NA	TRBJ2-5	CSVEVPGGGEETQYF	TGCAGCGTTGAAGTTCCCGGGGGAGGAGAAGAGACCCAGTACTTC
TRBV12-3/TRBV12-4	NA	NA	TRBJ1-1	CASSFPGEAFF	TGTGCCAGCAGTTTCCCAGGGGAGGCTTTCTTT
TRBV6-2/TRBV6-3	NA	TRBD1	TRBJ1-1	CASSLSTGALNTEAFF	TGTGCCAGCAGCCTATCCACAGGGGCCTTGAACACTGAAGCTTTCTTT
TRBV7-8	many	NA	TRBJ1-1	CASSLSSENTEAFF	TGTGCCAGCAGCTTAAGCAGTGAGAACACTGAAGCTTTCTTT
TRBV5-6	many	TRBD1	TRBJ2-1	CAMGPPGQHNEQFF	TGTGCCATGGGCCCGCCGGGACAGCACAATGAGCAGTTCTTC
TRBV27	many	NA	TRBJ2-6	CASSPLGTTGANVLTF	TGTGCCAGCAGCCCCCTGGGGACAACTGGGGCCAACGTCCTGACTTTC
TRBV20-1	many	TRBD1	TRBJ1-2	CSARDSARGNYGYTF	TGCAGTGCTAGAGATTCGGCCAGGGGGAACTATGGCTACACCTTC
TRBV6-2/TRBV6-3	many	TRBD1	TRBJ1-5	CASTSPQDRTNQPQHF	TGTGCCAGCACCTCACCTCAGGACAGGACCAATCAGCCCCAGCATTTT